These T cell receptor beta chains were read from a single sample in a study of cytomegalovirus exposure and HLA in healthy donors. Sequencing used immunoSEQ multiplex PCR; TCRdb keeps in-frame clones, though not all of them. Here the sample spans around 150,000 clones, roughly 65% being singletons. Sequenced: PBMCs. These receptors were obtained from a woman in her late teens or twenties in good health and CMV-seropositive. The CDR3 runs from the conserved cysteine through the conserved F or W. A D gene is named only where the DNA matches it firmly.

j_call d_call v_call cdr3_aa
TRBJ2-4 TRBD2 TRBV9 CASSVDGTSGNIQYF
TRBJ2-3 TRBD2 TRBV4-3 CASSQDPGGGGTDTQYF
TRBJ1-2 TRBD1 TRBV2 CASSEKEGQGWATYGYTF
TRBJ2-7 TRBD2 TRBV5-1 CASSSSAGEIYEQYF
TRBJ2-2 TRBD2 TRBV19 CASSGVAGGTGELFF
TRBJ1-6 . TRBV19 CASRSQVQNSPLHF
TRBJ2-3 TRBD2 TRBV19 CASSILAGEVNTQYF
TRBJ1-6 . TRBV7-9 CASSPHTSNSPLHF
TRBJ2-7 . TRBV5-4 CASSPAGHYEQYF
TRBJ1-2 TRBD1 TRBV18 CASSPPPGGTYGYTF
TRBJ2-7 TRBD1 TRBV4-2 CASSPGQTYEQYF
TRBJ1-4 TRBD1 TRBV5-6 CASSGTGGRSNEKLFF
TRBJ2-1 TRBD2 TRBV29-1 CSVPPGLVYNEQFF
TRBJ1-1 . TRBV7-8 CASSMIGSRGAFF
TRBJ1-2 . TRBV11-2 CASSLGAGAGYTF
TRBJ2-7 TRBD1 TRBV27 CASSVRGPSYEQYF